Listed below are T cell receptor beta chains from one sample, sequenced in a study of blood T cells in healthy people across ages. TCRdb redid the calling of the 5' RACE reads with MiXCR, one entry per CDR3 protein. The sample carries 650,000 to 700,000 distinct CDR3 sequences, 32% recorded once. Material: blood. These receptors originate from a woman over 75 in good health. The CDR3 runs from the conserved cysteine through the conserved F or W. Each record gives: J gene, clone size, D gene, V gene, CDR3 DNA, CDR3 protein. A D gene is named only where the DNA matches it firmly. Expanded clones are given a class, and other clones once, few, many or no size at all.

TRBJ2-6,-,-,TRBV3-1,TGTGCCAGCAGCCGGCAAGTTTCTGGGGCCAACGTCCTGACTTTC,CASSRQVSGANVLTF
TRBJ1-2,many,TRBD1,TRBV4-2,TGTGCCAGCAGCCAAGATACGCAGGGGGCCTATGGCTACACCTTC,CASSQDTQGAYGYTF
TRBJ1-5,-,-,TRBV3-1,TGTGCCAGCAGCCATCGGTTTAGGGCCCAGCATTTT,CASSHRFRAQHF
TRBJ2-7,few,-,TRBV6-1,TGTGCCAGCAGCCACACAGGGTCGTCGGGCGAGCAGTACTTC,CASSHTGSSGEQYF
TRBJ2-7,-,-,TRBV27,TGTGCCAGCAGCTATAACACTGCCGGGAGCCCCTACGAGCAGTACTTC,CASSYNTAGSPYEQYF
TRBJ2-3,many,-,TRBV5-1,TGCGCCAGCAGCGGGATTAGAACAGATACGCAGTATTTT,CASSGIRTDTQYF
TRBJ1-5,many,TRBD1,TRBV28,TGTGCCAGCAGCCCCGACGGGACAGGGCGGCAGCCCCAGCATTTT,CASSPDGTGRQPQHF
TRBJ2-7,many,-,TRBV20-1,TGCAGTGCTAGAGTAGTTAGCGGAGCCCCCTACGAGCAGTACTTC,CSARVVSGAPYEQYF
TRBJ2-1,many,-,TRBV6-1,TGTGCCAGCAGTGAAGGTATGGCGGGGCAAACGAGTGAGCAGTTCTTC,CASSEGMAGQTSEQFF
TRBJ2-3,many,-,TRBV4-1,TGCGCCAGCAGCCAAGAAAGGGCTGGCACTGTTTCAGATACGCAGTATTTT,CASSQERAGTVSDTQYF
TRBJ1-1,-,-,TRBV7-9,TGTGCCAGCAGCGAGGGAGAGACTGAAGCTTTCTTT,CASSEGETEAFF
TRBJ2-1,-,TRBD2,TRBV20-1,TGCAGTGCTAGCGTTAACGAACTTCTAGCGGGAGTAGATGAGCAGTTCTTC,CSASVNELLAGVDEQFF
TRBJ1-4,-,-,TRBV20-1,TGCAGTGCTAGTTTCGACGGAACTAATGAAAAACTGTTTTTT,CSASFDGTNEKLFF
TRBJ2-3,many,TRBD1,TRBV12-3/TRBV12-4,TGTGCCAGCAGTTTTAGACAGGGTCAGGATACGCAGTATTTT,CASSFRQGQDTQYF
TRBJ2-3,many,-,TRBV4-2,TGTGCCAGCAGCCAAGAAGGGCAAGGACCCCGCTACGGGCAGTATTTT,CASSQEGQGPRYGQYF
TRBJ2-7,many,-,TRBV24-1,TGTGCCACCAGTGATTCGGGGGCGGGCAACGAGCAGTACTTC,CATSDSGAGNEQYF
TRBJ1-1,-,TRBD1,TRBV6-6,TGTGCCAGCAGCAACGACAGGGGAAGCACTGAAGCTTTCTTT,CASSNDRGSTEAFF
TRBJ2-7,many,-,TRBV28,TGTGCCAGCAGGCTTCCTAGCTCCTACGAGCAGTACTTC,CASRLPSSYEQYF
TRBJ2-1,many,-,TRBV7-9,TGTGCCAGCAGCCAGCTTAGGGCGGATGAGCAGTTCTTC,CASSQLRADEQFF
TRBJ2-7,many,-,TRBV7-3,TGTGCCAGCAGCTACGGACAGTCAGCCTACTACGAGCAGTACTTC,CASSYGQSAYYEQYF
TRBJ2-7,-,-,TRBV28,TGTGCCAGCATAGGTGGGCAGGGAAAATATTACGAGCAGTACTTC,CASIGGQGKYYEQYF
TRBJ2-7,many,-,TRBV9,TGTGCCAGCAGCGTAGCTGGGGGAAACTTGGAGTACGAGCAGTACTTC,CASSVAGGNLEYEQYF
TRBJ2-5,many,-,TRBV7-7,TGTGCCAGCAGCTTTAGTTCCAGCGAGACCCAGTACTTC,CASSFSSSETQYF
TRBJ2-1,-,TRBD2,TRBV6-1,TGTGCCAGCAGTGAAGCGCGGCTAGCGGGGGGGAATGAGCAGTTCTTC,CASSEARLAGGNEQFF
TRBJ1-6,few,-,TRBV18,TGTGCCAGCTCACCCTTTACGAGTCGTCAATCACCCCTCCACTTT,CASSPFTSRQSPLHF
TRBJ2-3,-,-,TRBV14,TGTGCCAGCAACCAAGATGGGAGAAGGGACGCGTGGGTTGCAGGGTTCACAGATACGCAGTATTTT,CASNQDGRRDAWVAGFTDTQYF
TRBJ1-2,-,TRBD1,TRBV12-5,TGTGCTAGTGGTTCTCAACAGGGGGCTGGATATGGCTACACCTTC,CASGSQQGAGYGYTF
TRBJ1-2,-,TRBD1,TRBV6-1,TGTGCCAGCACCCCGGGGACAGAAGTCGATGGCTACACCTTC,CASTPGTEVDGYTF
TRBJ1-1,few,-,TRBV5-6,TGTGCCAGCAGCCCCCACCTCGCGAGCACTGAAGCTTTCTTT,CASSPHLASTEAFF
TRBJ1-4,-,TRBD1,TRBV20-1,TGCAGTGCGAAACAGGGGGCAACTAATGAAAAACTGTTTTTT,CSAKQGATNEKLFF
TRBJ1-4,-,-,TRBV7-2,TGTGCCAGCAGCTTAAGTAACAGGGATCTGAATGAAAAACTGTTTTTT,CASSLSNRDLNEKLFF
TRBJ1-2,few,-,TRBV5-5,TGTGCCAGCAGCTTTTATGGACGACAGACTAACTATGGCTACACCTTC,CASSFYGRQTNYGYTF
TRBJ2-7,many,TRBD2,TRBV28,TGTGCCATCTCCGGGGGGAGCTCCTACGAGCAGTACTTC,CAISGGSSYEQYF
TRBJ2-1,-,-,TRBV5-1,TGCGCCAGCAGCTTGGCAGTTAACGGAAACAATGAGCAGTTCTTC,CASSLAVNGNNEQFF
TRBJ2-7,many,TRBD1,TRBV5-4,TGTGCCAGCAGCCTACCCCGGACAGGGGTCTACGAGCAGTACTTC,CASSLPRTGVYEQYF
TRBJ2-3,many,TRBD2,TRBV20-1,TGCAGTGCTAGAGGGACTAGCGGGTTCACAGATACGCAGTATTTT,CSARGTSGFTDTQYF
TRBJ2-3,-,TRBD2,TRBV30,TGTGCCTGGAGCGGGGGGGTCCCCTCGCAGTATTTT,CAWSGGVPSQYF
TRBJ2-1,many,-,TRBV20-1,TGCAGTGCTAGAGATGGTACCCGACAGTCCAATGAGCAGTTCTTC,CSARDGTRQSNEQFF
TRBJ2-1,-,-,TRBV10-2,TGCGCCAGCAGTGAGTCCTCTACATACTCCTACAATGAGCAGTTCTTC,CASSESSTYSYNEQFF
TRBJ2-6,many,-,TRBV20-1,TGCAGTGCTAGAGCGGACGCCGGGACGGGAAGCGTCCTGACTTTC,CSARADAGTGSVLTF
TRBJ2-7,-,TRBD2,TRBV29-1,TGCAGCGTCCTAACTAGCGGGAACACCTACGAGCAGTACTTC,CSVLTSGNTYEQYF
TRBJ2-7,many,-,TRBV11-1,TGTGCCAGCAGTTTCGACGCCCTTTCCGAGCAGTACTTC,CASSFDALSEQYF
TRBJ2-7,many,-,TRBV7-9,TGTGCCAGCAGCCCATTGGCAAGCTCCTACGAGCAGTACTTC,CASSPLASSYEQYF
TRBJ1-2,-,-,TRBV20-1,TGCAGTGCTCTGTATGGGACCTATGGCTACACCTTC,CSALYGTYGYTF
TRBJ2-6,many,-,TRBV4-2,TGTGCCAGCTCAAATGAGGAAGCGGTCTCTGGGGCCAACGTCCTGACTTTC,CASSNEEAVSGANVLTF